This T cell receptor beta chain emerged from a study of T cell responses to AZD1222 COVID-19 vaccine. General study results and limits: Repertoires were collected only later (after the peak T cell response had occurred).

The assay was immunoSEQ multiplex PCR, and TCRdb's table has in-frame clones only and misses some. Found here are approximately 89,000 clones, roughly 84% of them singletons; the top ten hold about 14%. The CDR3 has 12 amino acids. Trimming took off 5 bases at V and 3 bases at J, with 8 bases between the two ends. Of note for this clone: No antigen is known for it.

Sample: peripheral blood, taken on day 0 of AZD1222 vaccination. The TCR originated in an adult in good health. The chain employs TRBV12-3 or TRBV12-4 and TRBJ2-7; maybe TRBD1 (5 bases). CDR3 in amino acids: CASSADSYEQYF. The DNA for the CDR3 is TGTGCCAGCAGTGCCGACAGCTACGAGCAGTACTTC.